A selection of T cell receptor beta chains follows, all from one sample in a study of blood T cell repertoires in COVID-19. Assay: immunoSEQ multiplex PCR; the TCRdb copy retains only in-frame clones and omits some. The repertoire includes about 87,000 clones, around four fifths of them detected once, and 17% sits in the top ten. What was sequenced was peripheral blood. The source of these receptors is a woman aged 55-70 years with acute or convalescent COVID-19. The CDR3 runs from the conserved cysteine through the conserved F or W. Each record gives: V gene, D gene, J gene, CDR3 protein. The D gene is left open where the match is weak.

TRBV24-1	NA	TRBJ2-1	CATSDTLQASSYNEQFF
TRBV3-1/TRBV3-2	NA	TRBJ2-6	CASEGDGANVLTF
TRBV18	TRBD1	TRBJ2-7	CASSPLGQGHEQYF
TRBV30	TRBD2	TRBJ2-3	CAWSGSSGTADTQYF
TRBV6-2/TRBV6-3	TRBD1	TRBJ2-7	CASSYKAGGYEQYF
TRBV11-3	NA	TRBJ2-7	CASSPREGAYEQYF
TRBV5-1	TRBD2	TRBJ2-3	CASSPGLAGSTDTQYF
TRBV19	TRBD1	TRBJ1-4	CASSNLRDRGEKLFF
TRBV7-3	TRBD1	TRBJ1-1	CASSLTLVGGSEAFF
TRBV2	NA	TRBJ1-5	CASRGQSNQPQHF
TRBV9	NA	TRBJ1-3	CASSVTGFGNTIYF
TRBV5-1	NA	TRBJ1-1	CASSLASRANTEAFF
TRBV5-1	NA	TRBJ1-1	CASSFTGRVTEAFF
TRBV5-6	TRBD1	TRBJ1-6	CASSFSDRVDSPLHF
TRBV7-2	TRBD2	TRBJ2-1	CASSFQIGLAGANEQFF
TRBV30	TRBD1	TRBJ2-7	CAWTPPDRDAYEQYF
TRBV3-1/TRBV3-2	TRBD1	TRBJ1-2	CASSRGTGITPYGYTF
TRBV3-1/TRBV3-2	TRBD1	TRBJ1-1	CASSQPPKHNRGPEAFF
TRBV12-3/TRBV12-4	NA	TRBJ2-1	CASSFEHEQFF
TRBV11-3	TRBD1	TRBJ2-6	CASSHEGGYSGANVLTF
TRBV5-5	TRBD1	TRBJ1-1	CASSLLDRGGTEAFF
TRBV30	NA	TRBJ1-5	CAWSPGSNQPQHF
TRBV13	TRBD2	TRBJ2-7	CASSSGTSGVSYEQYF